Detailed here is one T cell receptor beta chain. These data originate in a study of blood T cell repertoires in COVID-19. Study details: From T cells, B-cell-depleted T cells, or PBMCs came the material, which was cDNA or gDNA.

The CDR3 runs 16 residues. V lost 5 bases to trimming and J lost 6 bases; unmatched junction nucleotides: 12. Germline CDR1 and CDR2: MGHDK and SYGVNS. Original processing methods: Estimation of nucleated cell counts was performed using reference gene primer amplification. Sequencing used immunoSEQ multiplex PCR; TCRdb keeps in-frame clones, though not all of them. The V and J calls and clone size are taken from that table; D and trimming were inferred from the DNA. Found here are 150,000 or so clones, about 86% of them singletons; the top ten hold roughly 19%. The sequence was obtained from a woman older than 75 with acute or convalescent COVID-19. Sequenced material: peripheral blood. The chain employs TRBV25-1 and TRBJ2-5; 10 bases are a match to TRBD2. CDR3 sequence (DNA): TGTGCCAGCAGTTTCGCCGGGACTAGCGCCCTCAAGACCCAGTACTTC. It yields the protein CASSFAGTSALKTQYF.